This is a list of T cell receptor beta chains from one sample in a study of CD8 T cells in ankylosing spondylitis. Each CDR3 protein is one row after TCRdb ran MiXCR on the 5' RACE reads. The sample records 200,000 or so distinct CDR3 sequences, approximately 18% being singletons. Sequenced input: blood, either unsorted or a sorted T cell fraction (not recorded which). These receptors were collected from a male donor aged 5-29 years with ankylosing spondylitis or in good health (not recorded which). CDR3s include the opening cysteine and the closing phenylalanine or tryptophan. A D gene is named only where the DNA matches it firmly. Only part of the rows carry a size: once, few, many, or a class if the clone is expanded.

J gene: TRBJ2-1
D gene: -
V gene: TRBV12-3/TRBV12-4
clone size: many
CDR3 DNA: TGTGCCAGCAGATCCTACAATGAGCAGTTCTTC
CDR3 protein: CASRSYNEQFF

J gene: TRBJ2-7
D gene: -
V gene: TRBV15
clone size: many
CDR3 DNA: TGTGCCACCAGCAGAGATTTGGCCTACGAGCAGTACTTC
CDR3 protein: CATSRDLAYEQYF

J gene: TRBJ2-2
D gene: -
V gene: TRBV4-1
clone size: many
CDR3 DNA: TGCGCCAGCAGCCAAGATAAGGTTCCCGGGGAGCTGTTTTTT
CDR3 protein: CASSQDKVPGELFF

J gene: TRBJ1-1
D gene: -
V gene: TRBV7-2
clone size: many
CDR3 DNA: TGTGCCAGCAGCCTCCGAGGCGTCTACGGTGAAGCTTTCTTT
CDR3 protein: CASSLRGVYGEAFF

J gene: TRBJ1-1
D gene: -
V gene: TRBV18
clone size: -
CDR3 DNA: TGTGCCAGCTCACCACGGTCGGTACAGGGGAACACTGAAGCTTTCTTT
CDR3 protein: CASSPRSVQGNTEAFF

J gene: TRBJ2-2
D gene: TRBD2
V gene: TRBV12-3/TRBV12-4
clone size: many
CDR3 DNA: TGTGCCAGCAGCCCTAGGCTAGCGGGAGTCACCGGGGAGCTGTTTTTT
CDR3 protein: CASSPRLAGVTGELFF

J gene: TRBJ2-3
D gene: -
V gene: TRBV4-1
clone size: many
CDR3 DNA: TGCGCCAGCAGCCAAGAGGATAGCTCATACACAGATACGCAGTATTTT
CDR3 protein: CASSQEDSSYTDTQYF

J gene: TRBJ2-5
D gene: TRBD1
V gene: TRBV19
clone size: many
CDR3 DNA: TGTGCCAGTAGTATAACCCAGGGGGCCCAAGAGACCCAGTACTTC
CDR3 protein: CASSITQGAQETQYF

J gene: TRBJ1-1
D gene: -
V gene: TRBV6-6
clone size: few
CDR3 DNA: TGTGCCAGCAGTTCCGCAGGCACGGCGGACACTGAAGCTTTCTTT
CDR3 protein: CASSSAGTADTEAFF

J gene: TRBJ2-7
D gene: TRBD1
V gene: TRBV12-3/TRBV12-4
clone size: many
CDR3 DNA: TGTGCCAGCACCCGAGGGGACAGGATCTACGAGCAGTACTTC
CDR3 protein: CASTRGDRIYEQYF

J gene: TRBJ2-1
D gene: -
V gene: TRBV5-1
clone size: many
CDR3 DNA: TGCGCCAGCAGCTCAGGGACGGGGGAGCAGTTCTTC
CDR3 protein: CASSSGTGEQFF

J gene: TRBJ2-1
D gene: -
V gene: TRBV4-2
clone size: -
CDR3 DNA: TGTGCCAGCAGCCAAGATCAAGGAAATGAGCAGTTCTTC
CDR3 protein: CASSQDQGNEQFF

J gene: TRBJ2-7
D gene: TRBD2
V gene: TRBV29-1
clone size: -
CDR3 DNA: TGCAGCGTTGTGCGGGGGTCCTACGAGCAGTACTTC
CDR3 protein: CSVVRGSYEQYF

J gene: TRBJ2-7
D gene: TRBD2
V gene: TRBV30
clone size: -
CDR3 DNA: TGTGCCTGGAGTGAACCGCCTAGCGGGATCTACGAGCAGTACTTC
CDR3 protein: CAWSEPPSGIYEQYF

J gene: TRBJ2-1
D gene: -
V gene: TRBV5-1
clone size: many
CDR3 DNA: TGCGCCAGCGCATTGACAGGCTACAATGAGCAGTTCTTC
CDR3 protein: CASALTGYNEQFF

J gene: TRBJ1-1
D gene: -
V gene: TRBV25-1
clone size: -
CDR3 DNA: TGTGCCAGCAGTGAATCAGTTAGGGGGGACACTGAAGCTTTCTTT
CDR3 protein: CASSESVRGDTEAFF

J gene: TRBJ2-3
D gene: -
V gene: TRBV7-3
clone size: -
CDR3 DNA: TGTGCCAGCAGCTTAAGGTCAGGCGCAGATACGCAGTATTTT
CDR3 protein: CASSLRSGADTQYF

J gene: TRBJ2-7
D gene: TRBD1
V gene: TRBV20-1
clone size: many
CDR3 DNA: TGCAGTGCTATAAGGACAGGTCTTTCCTACGAGCAGTACTTC
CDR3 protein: CSAIRTGLSYEQYF

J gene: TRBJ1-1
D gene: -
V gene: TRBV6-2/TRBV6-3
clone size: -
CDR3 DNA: TGTGCCAGCAGCCAGGGGAGGGTCACTGAAGCTTTCTTT
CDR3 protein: CASSQGRVTEAFF

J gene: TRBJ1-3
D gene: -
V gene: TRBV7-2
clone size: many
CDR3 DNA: TGTGCCAGCAGCCAAACTTCCCTGGCTGGAAACACCATATATTTT
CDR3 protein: CASSQTSLAGNTIYF

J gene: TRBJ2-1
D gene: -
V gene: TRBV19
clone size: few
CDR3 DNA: TGTGCCAGTAGGGGGGAGCCGACCTACAATGAGCAGTTCTTC
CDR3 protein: CASRGEPTYNEQFF

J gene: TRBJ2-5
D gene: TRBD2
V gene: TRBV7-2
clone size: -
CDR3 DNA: TGTGCCAGCAGCCAGGCGCGACCGGGACTAGCGGGGCTCCAAGAGACCCAGTACTTC
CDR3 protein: CASSQARPGLAGLQETQYF

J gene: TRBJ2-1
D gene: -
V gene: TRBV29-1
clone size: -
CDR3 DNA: TGCAGCGTTGTTGGGACTTCCCAATACAATGAGCAGTTCTTC
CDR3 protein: CSVVGTSQYNEQFF

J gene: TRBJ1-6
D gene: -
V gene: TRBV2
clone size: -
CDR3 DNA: TGTGCCAGCAATGCGGACAGAGATTCACCCCTCCACTTT
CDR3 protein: CASNADRDSPLHF

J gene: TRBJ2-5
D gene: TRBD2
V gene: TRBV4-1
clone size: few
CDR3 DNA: TGCGCCAGCAGCGTCGGGGAGGGAAGAGAGACCCAGTACTTC
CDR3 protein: CASSVGEGRETQYF

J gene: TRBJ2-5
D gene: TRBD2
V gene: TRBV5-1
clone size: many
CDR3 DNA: TGCGCCAGCAGCTCGCGGCCCGGGACTAAAGAAGAGACCCAGTACTTC
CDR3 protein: CASSSRPGTKEETQYF

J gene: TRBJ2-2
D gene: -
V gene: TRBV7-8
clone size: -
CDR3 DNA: TGTGCCAGCAGCGTCGCGCCCACAACGGGAAGTTGGACCGGGGAGCTGTTTTTT
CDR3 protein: CASSVAPTTGSWTGELFF

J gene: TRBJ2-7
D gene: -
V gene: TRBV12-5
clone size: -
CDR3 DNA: TGTGCTAGTGCCCCCCTGGGCAGGTTCTACGAGCAGTACTTC
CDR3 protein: CASAPLGRFYEQYF

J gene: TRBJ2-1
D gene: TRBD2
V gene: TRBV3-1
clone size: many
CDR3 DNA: TGTGCCAGCAGCCAAGAGAGCGGGAGAATGGATGAGCAGTTCTTC
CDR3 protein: CASSQESGRMDEQFF

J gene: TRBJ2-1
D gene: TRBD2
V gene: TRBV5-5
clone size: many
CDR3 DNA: TGTGCCAGCAGCTTGGGACTAGCGTACAATGAGCAGTTCTTC
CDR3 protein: CASSLGLAYNEQFF

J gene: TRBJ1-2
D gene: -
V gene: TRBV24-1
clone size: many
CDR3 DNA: TGTGCCACCAGTGACGGGCGACGGGCTGATGGCTACACCTTC
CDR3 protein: CATSDGRRADGYTF

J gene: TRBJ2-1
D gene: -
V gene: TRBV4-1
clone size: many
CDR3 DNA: TGCGCCAGCAGCCAAGACTGGGCAGGGACGGGTGAGCAGTTCTTC
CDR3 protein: CASSQDWAGTGEQFF

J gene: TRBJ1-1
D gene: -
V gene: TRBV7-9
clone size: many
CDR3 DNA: TGTGCCAGCAGCTTAGAGACGGGCACTGAAGCTTTCTTT
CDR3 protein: CASSLETGTEAFF

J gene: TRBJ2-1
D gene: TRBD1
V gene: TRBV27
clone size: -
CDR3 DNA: TGTGCCAGCAGTTCCCACGAAGGGGGCCTCAACAATGAGCAGTTCTTC
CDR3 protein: CASSSHEGGLNNEQFF

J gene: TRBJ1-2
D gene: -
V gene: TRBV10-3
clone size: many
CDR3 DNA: TGTGCCATCAGTGAGTCGAGGGAACACGGCTACACCTTC
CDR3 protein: CAISESREHGYTF

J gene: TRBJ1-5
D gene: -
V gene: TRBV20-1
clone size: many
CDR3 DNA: TGCAGTGCTACAACAGGTGATAATCAGCCCCAGCATTTT
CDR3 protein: CSATTGDNQPQHF

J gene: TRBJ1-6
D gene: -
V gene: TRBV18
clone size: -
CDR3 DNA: TGTGCCAGCTCACCAAGCCTCCTGGCTGCAGATTCACCCCTCCACTTT
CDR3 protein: CASSPSLLAADSPLHF

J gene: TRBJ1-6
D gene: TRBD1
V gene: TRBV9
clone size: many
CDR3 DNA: TGTGCCAGCAGCTCAGGGGGTCTTTCACCCCTCCACTTT
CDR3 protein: CASSSGGLSPLHF

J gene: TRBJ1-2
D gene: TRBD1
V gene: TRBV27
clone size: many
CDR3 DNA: TGTGCCAGCATTAGTCGGGGGCAGGGGGATTATGGCTACACCTTC
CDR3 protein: CASISRGQGDYGYTF

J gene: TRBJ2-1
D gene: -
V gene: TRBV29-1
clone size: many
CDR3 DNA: TGCAGCGTTGCCCCGAGGGGGGCTGAGCAGTTCTTC
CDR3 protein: CSVAPRGAEQFF

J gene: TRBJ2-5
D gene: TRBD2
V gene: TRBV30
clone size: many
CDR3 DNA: TGTGCCTGGACTGCAACGGGACTAGCGGGACTAGAGACCCAGTACTTC
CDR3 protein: CAWTATGLAGLETQYF

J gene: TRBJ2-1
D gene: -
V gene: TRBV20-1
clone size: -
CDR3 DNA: TGCAGTGCTAGAGGTCAGAGGGGAGGAAGCAACGACCAGTTCTTC
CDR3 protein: CSARGQRGGSNDQFF

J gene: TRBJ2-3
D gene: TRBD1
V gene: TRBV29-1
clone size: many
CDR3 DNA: TGCAGCGTTCTCGGACAGGGTACGACAGATACGCAGTATTTT
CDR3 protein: CSVLGQGTTDTQYF

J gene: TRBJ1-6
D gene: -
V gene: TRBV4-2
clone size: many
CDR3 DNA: TGTGCCAGCAGCCAAGAGGCAGCCTATAATTCACCCCTCCACTTT
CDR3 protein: CASSQEAAYNSPLHF

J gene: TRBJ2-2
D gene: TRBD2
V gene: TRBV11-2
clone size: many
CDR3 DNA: TGTGCCAGCAGCTTAGGCGGCGGGAGGGCAGCTACGAACACCGGGGAGCTGTTTTTT
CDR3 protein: CASSLGGGRAATNTGELFF

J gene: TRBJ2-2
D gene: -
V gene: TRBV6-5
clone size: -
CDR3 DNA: TGTGCCAGCAGTTACTCGACTGGAGGGAACACCGGGGAGCTGTTTTTT
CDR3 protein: CASSYSTGGNTGELFF